The 32 T cell receptor beta chains below all came from one sample that was sequenced in a study of cytomegalovirus exposure and HLA in healthy donors. PCR amplification relied on 60 Vbeta primers (plus 13 Jbeta primers). Profiled with immunoSEQ multiplex PCR; TCRdb holds only in-frame clones, not every one. The table has more than 140,000 clones, about 75% seen once; the top ten hold 0.55% to 0.8%. The specimen sequenced was PBMCs. These receptors came from a male donor in good health and CMV-seronegative.

This chain connects TRBV5-4 to TRBJ2-1; TRBD1 is a possible D gene (5 bases). This CDR3 contains 13 residues. Trimming cost V 5 bases and J 3 bases, with 9 bases left between them. Germline CDR1 and CDR2: SGHNT and YYREEE (reference sequence). The CDR3 region is CASSLQDYNEQFF. The CDR3 DNA is TGTGCCAGCAGTTTACAGGACTACAATGAGCAGTTCTTC.

The chain has TRBV14 and TRBJ2-5, with 10 bases matching TRBD2. CDR1 is SGHDN and CDR2 is FVKESK in the germline V gene. After removal of 2 bases from V and 5 bases from J, the junction contained 8 bases not matched to a gene. This CDR3 has 16 amino acids. The CDR3 loop reads CASSQRLPSGSETQYF. CDR3 bases: TGTGCCAGCAGCCAACGGCTACCTAGCGGGAGTGAGACCCAGTACTTC.

The chain carries TRBV19 and TRBJ2-2; 7 bases are shared with TRBD1. V lost 3 bases to trimming and J lost 0 bases; unmatched junction nucleotides: 10. This CDR3 region has 18 residues. CDR1 is LNHDA, CDR2 SQIVND, per germline (reference sequence). This CDR3 is CASSIRAVGGANTGELFF. The CDR3 DNA reads as TGTGCCAGTAGTATTAGAGCGGTAGGGGGCGCGAACACCGGGGAGCTGTTTTTT.

V gene TRBV5-4 combines with J gene TRBJ2-7, with a tentative D call TRBD1 (6 bases). Trimming took off 6 bases at V and 2 bases at J, with 12 bases between the two ends. CDR3 length: 13 amino acids. Germline lookup yields CDR1 SGHNT and CDR2 YYREEE (reference sequence). The CDR3 region has the DNA TGTGCCAGCACCCTACAGGGAGCCTACGAGCAGTACTTC. Protein sequence: CASTLQGAYEQYF.

The V call is TRBV5-6, the J call TRBJ2-7; the match to TRBD1 covers 9 bases. With 4 bases clipped from V and 1 base from J, the junction kept 6 bases outside the gene matches. This CDR3 is 15 amino acids long. Per the germline V gene, CDR1 is SGHDT and CDR2 is YYEEEE. CDR3 DNA sequence: TGTGCCAGCAGCCCGACGACAGGGGGGTCCTACGAGCAGTACTTC. This codes for CASSPTTGGSYEQYF.

The V call is TRBV7-2, the J call TRBJ1-5; no clear D. The ends were cut back, 1 base at V and 0 bases at J, with 7 bases in the middle. The length of the CDR3 is 15 residues. Germline CDR1 SGHTA, CDR2 FQGNSA. CDR3 in amino acids: CASSLVENSNQPQHF. CDR3 bases: TGTGCCAGCAGCTTAGTCGAGAATAGCAATCAGCCCCAGCATTTT. Together with reference TRBV7-2 and TRBJ1-5, the CDR3 gives the full variable domain: GAGVSQSPSNKVTEKGKDVELRCDPISGHTALYWYRQSLGQGLEFLIYFQGNSAPDKSGLPSDRFSAERTGGSVSTLTIQRTQQEDSAVYLCASSLVENSNQPQHFGDGTRLSIL.

The chain couples TRBV21-1 to TRBJ1-2; whether TRBD1, the table's D call, matches the DNA was not checked. TRBV21-1 is a pseudogene. The CDR3 sequence is 15 residues long. The CDR3 sequence is CASSNPDREDYGYTF. DNA for the CDR3: TGTGCCAGCAGCAATCCGGACAGGGAGGACTATGGCTACACCTTC.

The chain has TRBV11-3 and TRBJ2-7; D is ambiguous. V shed 2 bases and J shed 0 bases, with 11 bases lying between them. This CDR3 has 15 amino acids. In germline, CDR1 is SGHNT, CDR2 YENEEA. For the CDR3, the DNA is TGTGCCAGCAGCTTATCGAACAGTCCCTCCTACGAGCAGTACTTC. As protein: CASSLSNSPSYEQYF.

This sequence joins TRBV18 and TRBJ2-5; 8 bases agree with TRBD1. Trimming removed 6 bases from V and 1 base from J; junction bases left unmatched: 4. The germline V gene has CDR1 KGHSH and CDR2 LQKENI. The CDR3 loop spans 14 amino acids. The CDR3 is CASSRTGIQETQYF. As DNA, the CDR3 is TGTGCCAGCTCCCGGACAGGGATCCAAGAGACCCAGTACTTC.

In DNA form, the CDR3 reads TGTGCCAGCAGCCCGACTAGCGCTTCAGATACGCAGTATTTT. Its protein product is CASSPTSASDTQYF. The V call is TRBV7-2, the J call TRBJ2-3; the match to TRBD2 covers 8 bases. The CDR3 has 14 residues. Germline-derived CDR1 and CDR2 are SGHTA and FQGNSA. V lost 5 bases, J lost 4 bases, and 5 bases stayed unmatched.

This sequence joins TRBV6-4 and TRBJ2-1; 8 positions match TRBD2. Germline lookup yields CDR1 MRHNA and CDR2 SNTAGT. Losses at the gene ends were 5 bases for V and 0 bases for J; bases not matched to a gene: 3. The CDR3 totals 15 residues. Here the CDR3 reads CASSRAGGSYNEQFF. CDR3 bases: TGTGCCAGCAGTCGGGCGGGAGGCTCCTACAATGAGCAGTTCTTC.

The J gene is TRBJ1-6, the V gene TRBV9, with unresolved D. The V gene's germline CDR1 is SGDLS and CDR2 YYNGEE. The CDR3 has 14 amino acids. Trimming took 0 bases from V and 7 from J, leaving 8 bases between them. The CDR3: CASSVGETNSPLHF. DNA of the CDR3: TGTGCCAGCAGCGTAGGGGAGACAAATTCACCCCTCCACTTT.

The chain has TRBV7-6 and TRBJ2-3, with 7 positions matching TRBD2. The CDR3 extends over 15 amino acids. Germline CDR1 is SGHVS and CDR2 is FNYEAQ. V was clipped by 6 bases and J by 0 bases; unmatched bases: 6. This CDR3 reads CASSSSGVSTDTQYF. CDR3 sequence (DNA): TGTGCCAGCAGTTCCAGCGGGGTCAGCACAGATACGCAGTATTTT.

V gene TRBV6-6 combines with J gene TRBJ2-7; weak D call: TRBD1 (5 bases). V gave up 6 bases and J gave up 2 bases, with 14 bases separating them. Germline CDR1 MNHNY, CDR2 SVGAGI (reference sequence). This CDR3 is built from 14 residues. CDR3 loop: CASSDDSLAYEQYF. In nucleotides, the CDR3 is TGTGCCAGCAGCGATGACAGCCTCGCCTACGAGCAGTACTTC.

The chain recombines TRBV19 with TRBJ2-6, with D maybe TRBD1 (5 bases). The germline CDR1 and CDR2 sequences are LNHDA and SQIVND (reference sequence). V shed 3 bases and J shed 4 bases, with 10 bases lying between them. This CDR3 spans 15 amino acids. In nucleotides, the CDR3 is TGTGCCAGTAGTATTTCAGGGCGGGGGGCCAACGTCCTGACTTTC. Its protein product is CASSISGRGANVLTF.

The chain links TRBV30 to TRBJ2-3; 7 nucleotides line up with TRBD2. The V gene end was trimmed by 3 bases and the J gene end by 5 bases; junction bases not matched to a gene: 5. Germline V gene sequence: CDR1 GTSNPN, CDR2 SVGIG (reference sequence). CDR3 size: 13 residues. The chain's CDR3 is CAWSPGGGDTQYF. The CDR3 DNA sequence: TGTGCCTGGAGCCCGGGGGGAGGAGATACGCAGTATTTT. Drawing the rest from reference TRBV30 and TRBJ2-3, the complete variable domain is SQTIHQWPATLVQPVGSPLSLECTVEGTSNPNLYWYRQAAGRGLQLLFYSVGIGQISSEVPQNLSASRPQDRQFILSSKKLLLSDSGFYLCAWSPGGGDTQYFGPGTRLTVL.

The chain employs TRBV27 and TRBJ2-5; the match to TRBD2 covers 7 bases. CDR1 MNHEY and CDR2 SMNVEV come from the germline V gene (reference sequence). CDR3 length equals 17 residues. Germline trimming cut 6 bases from V and 2 bases from J; bases unmatched to any gene: 15. In DNA, the CDR3 is TGTGCCAGCAGGTCATGGGCGGGGGACGGTTCTCAAGAGACCCAGTACTTC. Amino acid sequence: CASRSWAGDGSQETQYF.

The table lists this clone with a few counts. The chain has TRBV7-3 and TRBJ2-3; 12 bases line up with TRBD2. The ends lost 5 bases at V and 3 bases at J; junction bases unmatched: 3. In germline, CDR1 is SGHTA, CDR2 FQGTGA. The CDR3 totals 15 residues. CDR3 bases: TGTGCCAGCAGCCTGACTAGCGGGAGTACAGATACGCAGTATTTT. Translated: CASSLTSGSTDTQYF. Full variable domain (missing parts from reference TRBV7-3 and TRBJ2-3): GAGVSQTPSNKVTEKGKYVELRCDPISGHTALYWYRQSLGQGPEFLIYFQGTGAADDSGLPNDRFFAVRPEGSVSTLKIQRTERGDSAVYLCASSLTSGSTDTQYFGPGTRLTVL.

The rearrangement joins TRBV9 to TRBJ1-1; TRBD1 agrees at 7 bases. This CDR3 is 14 amino acids long. V trimming: 3 bases; J trimming: 4 bases; junction bases outside the gene matches: 6. Germline lookup yields CDR1 SGDLS and CDR2 YYNGEE. CDR3: CASSASTGFTEAFF. CDR3 sequence (DNA): TGTGCCAGCAGCGCATCGACAGGGTTCACTGAAGCTTTCTTT.

The rearrangement uses TRBV7-8 and TRBJ2-3; D not resolved. This CDR3 region has 12 residues. Germline CDR1 SGHVS, CDR2 FQNEAQ. V lost 6 bases and J lost 2, with 6 bases in between. The CDR3 nucleotides are TGTGCCAGCAGTCTTCCCACAGATACGCAGTATTTT. This encodes CASSLPTDTQYF.

The J gene is TRBJ2-3, the V gene TRBV2, with TRBD2 identical over 12 bases. Germline values: CDR1 SNHLY, CDR2 FYNNEI. The CDR3 is 16 amino acids. The junction had 8 bases not matched to a gene; V was cut back by 4 bases and J by 6 bases. This CDR3 reads CASSAPLAGGPDTQYF. CDR3 coding DNA: TGTGCCAGCAGTGCCCCACTAGCGGGGGGCCCCGATACGCAGTATTTT.

The J gene is TRBJ2-1, the V gene TRBV7-9; 9 positions match TRBD2. Germline CDR1 and CDR2: SEHNR and FQNEAQ (reference sequence). Losses at the gene ends were 6 bases for V and 4 bases for J; bases not matched to a gene: 10. There are 16 residues in the CDR3. The CDR3 loop is CASSSLTSGGYNEQFF. CDR3 sequence (DNA): TGTGCCAGCAGTTCCCTGACTAGCGGAGGTTACAATGAGCAGTTCTTC.

The V gene is TRBV6-1, the J gene TRBJ1-5; 9 bases agree with TRBD1. Per the germline V gene, CDR1 is MNHNS and CDR2 is SASEGT. The length of the CDR3 is 15 residues. The V segment lost 3 bases and the J segment 6 bases; nucleotides outside the gene matches: 6. This CDR3 is CASSDNTGGGQPQHF. The CDR3, as DNA: TGTGCCAGCAGTGACAATACAGGGGGCGGTCAGCCCCAGCATTTT.

This clone has just a few counts. This rearrangement joins TRBV6-5 to TRBJ2-3, with TRBD2 as a possible D gene (6 bases). The CDR3 loop spans 15 amino acids. Trimming shortened V by 2 bases and J by 6 bases, and 15 bases separated the two germline ends. CDR1 MNHEY and CDR2 SVGAGI come from the germline V gene. CDR3 nucleotides: TGTGCCAGCAGTTACGGGGGGTTGGAAGGCGATACGCAGTATTTT. Protein product: CASSYGGLEGDTQYF.

This clone appeared a few times. This sequence joins TRBV5-1 and TRBJ2-1, with a weak D call TRBD1 (5 bases). V lost 4 bases to trimming and J lost 6 bases, with 17 bases between them. The CDR3 has 15 amino acids. Per the germline V gene, CDR1 is SGHRS and CDR2 is YFSETQ. The CDR3 DNA sequence: TGCGCCAGCAGCCCCCCGACAGCGACTGCCAATGAGCAGTTCTTC. Its translation is CASSPPTATANEQFF.

The chain uses TRBV21-1 and TRBJ1-2. TRBV21-1 is termed a pseudogene. This CDR3 has 13 residues. The CDR3 reads CASSKHRDYGYTF. In DNA, the CDR3 is TGTGCCAGCAGCAAACATCGGGACTATGGCTACACCTTC.

The chain has TRBV20-1 and TRBJ2-1, with D possibly being TRBD2 (6 bases). The CDR3 consists of 11 residues. Germline lookup yields CDR1 DFQATT and CDR2 SNEGSKA (reference sequence). V was cut by 3 bases and J by 9 bases, with 9 bases left in between. CDR3: CSARNSGEQFF. The CDR3, as DNA: TGCAGTGCTAGGAATAGCGGTGAGCAGTTCTTC.

A single count supports this clone. The rearrangement uses TRBV19 and TRBJ1-2; tentative D call: TRBD1 (6 bases). CDR1 is LNHDA, CDR2 SQIVND, per germline (reference sequence). CDR3 length: 14 residues. V lost 7 bases, J lost 0 bases, and 12 bases lay in between. Here the CDR3 DNA reads TGTGCCAGTAAACAGGGAACCTCTAACTATGGCTACACCTTC. This sequence encodes CASKQGTSNYGYTF. Full variable domain (outside the CDR3, taken from reference TRBV19 and TRBJ1-2): DGGITQSPKYLFRKEGQNVTLSCEQNLNHDAMYWYRQDPGQGLRLIYYSQIVNDFQKGDIAEGYSVSREKKESFPLTVTSAQKNPTAFYLCASKQGTSNYGYTFGSGTRLTVV.

This chain links TRBV14 with TRBJ2-3, with D perhaps matching TRBD2 (6 bases). Germline loops: CDR1 SGHDN, CDR2 FVKESK. The CDR3 totals 14 residues. Trimming shortened V by 0 bases and J by 8 bases, and 12 bases separated the two germline ends. CDR3 DNA sequence: TGTGCCAGCAGCCAAGATTATGGTAGCGGTACGCAGTATTTT. This codes for CASSQDYGSGTQYF.

The chain recombines TRBV6-1 with TRBJ1-6, with TRBD1 matching over 9 bases. The CDR3 contains 14 residues. The junction had 9 bases not matched to a gene; V was cut back by 8 bases and J by 10 bases. Looked up from germline, CDR1 is MNHNS and CDR2 is SASEGT. The CDR3 DNA is TGTGCCAGCTCACGGACAGGGGTGGACTCACCCCTCCACTTT. Translating it yields CASSRTGVDSPLHF.

The chain has TRBV7-9 and TRBJ1-1, with 8 nucleotides matching TRBD1. This CDR3 has 15 residues. Per germline, CDR1 SEHNR and CDR2 FQNEAQ (reference sequence). Unmatched junction bases numbered 9, after V lost 6 bases and J lost 3 bases. In nucleotides, the CDR3 is TGTGCCAGCAGTAAACAGGGGGTCAGGGACACTGAAGCTTTCTTT. As protein: CASSKQGVRDTEAFF. Variable domain in full (rest from reference TRBV7-9 and TRBJ1-1): DTGVSQNPRHKITKRGQNVTFRCDPISEHNRLYWYRQTLGQGPEFLTYFQNEAQLEKSRLLSDRFSAERPKGSFSTLEIQRTEQGDSAMYLCASSKQGVRDTEAFFGQGTRLTVV.

The rearrangement links TRBV7-2 to TRBJ2-7; 14 bases are shared with TRBD2. V lost 0 bases and J lost 0; bases outside the gene matches: 4. In germline, CDR1 is SGHTA, CDR2 FQGNSA. CDR3 length: 18 residues. In DNA form, the CDR3 reads TGTGCCAGCAGCTTAGCGGGGGGGACTAGCGGGAGCTCCTACGAGCAGTACTTC. The encoded protein is CASSLAGGTSGSSYEQYF.